Detailed here is one T cell receptor beta chain. These data originate in a study of blood T cell repertoires in COVID-19. Study context: Samples came from the United States, Italy and Spain, spanning acute and convalescent COVID-19.

Trimming took 0 bases from V and 3 from J; bases not matched to a gene: 14. Germline V CDR1 and CDR2: LGHNA, YNFKEQ. The CDR3 is 19 amino acids. Individuals drawn from approximately 26 US areas were roughly 18 to 95 years old. Study processing details: Scientists estimated how many nucleated cells there were by amplifying reference gene primers. TCRdb's table, derived via immunoSEQ multiplex PCR, lists solely in-frame clones and lacks some. V and J calls and clone size follow that table, whereas D and trimming were derived from the DNA. The sample consists of roughly 140,000 clones, about 81% of them appearing once.

Sequenced input: PBMCs or T cells enriched from blood (not recorded which). The chain links TRBV4-2 to TRBJ2-3, with TRBD2 matching over 8 bases. The receptor's source is a man in his fifties who had recovered from COVID-19. In nucleotides, the CDR3 is TGTGCCAGCAGCCAAGAACCAGTGAACAGCGGGGGATATACAGATACGCAGTATTTT. Translation: CASSQEPVNSGGYTDTQYF.